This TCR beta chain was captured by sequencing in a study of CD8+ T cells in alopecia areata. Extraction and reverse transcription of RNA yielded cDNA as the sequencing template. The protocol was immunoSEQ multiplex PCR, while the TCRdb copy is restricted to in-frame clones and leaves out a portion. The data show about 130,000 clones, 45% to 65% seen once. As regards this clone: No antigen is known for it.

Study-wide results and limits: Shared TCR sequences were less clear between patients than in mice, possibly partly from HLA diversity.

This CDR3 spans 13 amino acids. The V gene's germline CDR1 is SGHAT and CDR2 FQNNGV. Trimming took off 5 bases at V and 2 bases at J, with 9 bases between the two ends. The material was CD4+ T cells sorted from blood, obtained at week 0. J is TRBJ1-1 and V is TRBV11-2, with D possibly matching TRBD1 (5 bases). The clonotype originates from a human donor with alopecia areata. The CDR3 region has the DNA TGTGCCAGCAGCCAAGACAGCAACACTGAAGCTTTCTTT. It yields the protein CASSQDSNTEAFF.